This passage covers 9 T cell receptor beta chains from one sample sequenced in a study of long-term antiretroviral therapy in people with HIV. It was version v3.0 of the immunoSEQ assay that was run at survey level. Produced via immunoSEQ multiplex PCR; TCRdb's table is partial and in-frame only. The data show more than 15,000 clones, approximately 78% seen once. The sequencing here drew on unsorted PBMCs, taken at the start of antiretroviral therapy, before treatment. The receptor source for this set is a woman in her forties with HIV.

Turning to this clone: The identical CDR3 is also encoded by other nucleotide sequences in the sample. The chain joins TRBV7-3 to TRBJ2-5, with D hard to call. Deletions cut 1 base from V and 3 bases from J, with 6 bases between. The CDR3 has 13 residues. Germline CDR1 reads SGHTA; CDR2 reads FQGTGA. CDR3 residues: CASSLIAEETQYF. DNA for the CDR3: TGTGCCAGCAGCTTAATTGCGGAAGAGACCCAGTACTTC. The full variable domain, with the rest looked up from reference TRBV7-3 and TRBJ2-5, is GAGVSQTPSNKVTEKGKYVELRCDPISGHTALYWYRQSLGQGPEFLIYFQGTGAADDSGLPNDRFFAVRPEGSVSTLKIQRTERGDSAVYLCASSLIAEETQYFGPGTRLLVL.

J is TRBJ1-1 and V is TRBV19, with TRBD1 matching 8 bases. Germline V gene sequence: CDR1 LNHDA, CDR2 SQIVND (reference sequence). The V segment lost 11 bases and the J segment 4 bases; nucleotides outside the gene matches: 9. The CDR3 loop spans 13 amino acids. The CDR3 bases are TGTGCCTCAAGGACAGGGTTGGTCACTGAAGCTTTCTTT. Its protein product is CASRTGLVTEAFF.

This clone was seen just once. The J gene is TRBJ2-2, the V gene TRBV4-3; 9 nucleotides agree with TRBD2. This CDR3 is 16 amino acids long. Germline loops: CDR1 LGHNA, CDR2 YSLEER. V lost 3 bases, J lost 3 bases, and 5 bases stayed unmatched. Written as DNA, the CDR3 is TGCGCCAGCAGCCATGCCAGCGGGGGGTACACCGGGGAGCTGTTTTTT. Translating gives CASSHASGGYTGELFF.

This chain joins TRBV19 and TRBJ2-3, with D perhaps TRBD2 (6 bases). The CDR3 consists of 16 residues. V gave up 4 bases and J gave up 2 bases, with 16 bases separating them. Per the germline V gene, CDR1 is LNHDA and CDR2 is SQIVND (reference sequence). CDR3 sequence (DNA): TGTGCCAGTAGTACCGCCGGAGGGACCCACACAGATACGCAGTATTTT. It codes for CASSTAGGTHTDTQYF.

The gene calls are TRBV6-1 and TRBJ1-3; D call uncertain. Germline V gives CDR1 MNHNS, CDR2 SASEGT. The CDR3 contains 13 residues. V lost 2 bases and J 0 bases, leaving 2 bases between the germline ends. The CDR3 region is CASSESSGNTIYF. The CDR3 DNA sequence: TGTGCCAGCAGTGAATCCTCTGGAAACACCATATATTTT.

V is TRBV4-1 and J is TRBJ2-2, with TRBD2 identical over 8 bases. The CDR3 has 16 amino acids. Looked up from germline, CDR1 is MGHRA and CDR2 is YSYEKL. The J segment lost 7 bases and the V segment lost 3 bases, leaving 10 bases of the junction unmatched. Written as DNA, the CDR3 is TGCGCCAGCAGCCACCGACGGGGGGGCCAGGGCGGGGAGCTGTTTTTT. It codes for CASSHRRGGQGGELFF.

As DNA, the CDR3 is TGCAGCGTTATTTTATATGAGCAGTTCTTC. This gives the protein CSVILYEQFF. The chain joins TRBV29-1 to TRBJ2-1; D call uncertain. V lost 5 bases to trimming and J lost 8 bases, with 7 bases between them. CDR1 and CDR2 (germline): SQVTM, ANQGSEA. This CDR3 is built from 10 residues.

V and J are TRBV6-5 and TRBJ2-7; 7 nucleotides line up with TRBD2. The CDR3 covers 15 residues. J lost 2 bases, V lost 8 bases, and 12 bases had no gene match. Per the germline V gene, CDR1 is MNHEY and CDR2 is SVGAGI. CDR3 nucleotides: TGTGCCAGCGTCGCGCGGGCGGGGGTAACCTACGAGCAGTACTTC. It encodes CASVARAGVTYEQYF.

This chain connects TRBV19 to TRBJ1-2; 7 bases are shared with TRBD1. V lost 6 bases, J lost 3 bases, and 1 base stayed unmatched. This CDR3 region has 12 residues. From germline, CDR1 is LNHDA and CDR2 SQIVND (reference sequence). The CDR3 coding sequence is TGTGCCAGTAGCGGACAGGACTATGGCTACACCTTC. Translated, it gives CASSGQDYGYTF.